This entry lists 31 T cell receptor beta chains sequenced from one sample in a study of cytomegalovirus exposure and HLA in healthy donors. The PCR had 60 Vbeta and 13 Jbeta primers. Sequencing was performed with immunoSEQ multiplex PCR; in TCRdb, only in-frame clones are kept and a portion is missing. The top ten hold about 13% of the sample, which has 170,000 or so clones, around 80% seen once. Sequencing used PBMCs. These receptors were collected from a woman aged 45 to 65 in good health and CMV-seropositive.

The genes are TRBV7-8 and TRBJ1-5, with 7 bases lining up with TRBD1. CDR1 and CDR2 from the germline V gene are SGHVS and FQNEAQ. The J segment lost 2 bases and the V segment lost 0 bases, leaving 10 bases of the junction unmatched. The CDR3 extends over 18 amino acids. The CDR3 bases are TGTGCCAGCAGCTTAGCCCTCACGACAGGGACGCGCAATCAGCCCCAGCATTTT. It is translated as CASSLALTTGTRNQPQHF.

The rearrangement links TRBV5-1 to TRBJ1-6; TRBD1 matches 7 bases. CDR3 length equals 15 residues. V shed 0 bases, J shed 4 bases, and the junction held 1 base outside the gene matches. Germline CDR1 SGHRS, CDR2 YFSETQ. The DNA of the CDR3 is TGCGCCAGCAGCTTGGGACAGGGTTATAATTCACCCCTCCACTTT. This gives the protein CASSLGQGYNSPLHF.

The chain uses TRBV11-1 and TRBJ2-2, with TRBD1 as a possible D gene (5 bases). In germline, CDR1 is SGHAT, CDR2 FQDESV (reference sequence). V was cut by 3 bases and J by 7 bases, with 9 bases left in between. The CDR3 covers 13 residues. CDR3 sequence reads: CASSFKGFGELFF. As DNA, the CDR3 is TGTGCCAGCAGCTTCAAGGGGTTCGGGGAGCTGTTTTTT.

The V call is TRBV5-1, the J call TRBJ2-6; D not certain. The length of the CDR3 is 15 residues. The germline CDR1 and CDR2 sequences are SGHRS and YFSETQ. Trimming shortened V by 4 bases and J by 2 bases, and 10 bases separated the two germline ends. This CDR3 reads CASSPEIPGANVLTF. The CDR3 nucleotides are TGCGCCAGCAGCCCGGAGATCCCTGGGGCCAACGTCCTGACTTTC.

The chain uses TRBV27 and TRBJ2-7; 8 nucleotides align to TRBD2. CDR3 length equals 16 residues. CDR1 and CDR2 from the germline V gene are MNHEY and SMNVEV (reference sequence). Unmatched junction bases numbered 9, after V lost 2 bases and J lost 3 bases. CDR3 loop: CASSLVPGLVLYEQYF. The CDR3 DNA follows: TGTGCCAGCAGTTTAGTCCCGGGACTAGTGCTCTACGAGCAGTACTTC.

This chain joins TRBV5-1 and TRBJ2-4, with TRBD1 matching 8 bases. The V and J ends lost 3 bases and 5 bases, in that order; junction bases with no gene match: 16. Germline CDR1 is SGHRS and CDR2 is YFSETQ. This CDR3 comprises 18 residues. CDR3 DNA: TGCGCCAGCAGCTCCCGGGACAGGAGTTTTGGCCCCCAAAACATTCAGTACTTC. Its protein product is CASSSRDRSFGPQNIQYF.

This chain uses TRBV6-1 with TRBJ2-3; TRBD2 matches 7 bases. The germline V gene has CDR1 MNHNS and CDR2 SASEGT. The CDR3 is 12 residues long. The trim removed 5 bases at V and 8 bases at J, leaving 4 bases unmatched. The CDR3 is CASSPGGSTQYF. Here the CDR3 DNA reads TGTGCCAGCAGTCCCGGGGGGAGTACGCAGTATTTT.

Only a few counts were recorded for this clone. The V gene is TRBV7-9, the J gene TRBJ2-2; 8 bases line up with TRBD1. Looked up from germline, CDR1 is SEHNR and CDR2 is FQNEAQ (reference sequence). V trimming: 6 bases; J trimming: 2 bases; junction bases outside the gene matches: 11. The CDR3 covers 17 residues. The CDR3 region is CASRYGTGNTNTGELFF. CDR3 nucleotides: TGTGCCAGCAGATACGGGACAGGCAATACAAACACCGGGGAGCTGTTTTTT. Full variable domain (outside the CDR3, taken from reference TRBV7-9 and TRBJ2-2): DTGVSQNPRHKITKRGQNVTFRCDPISEHNRLYWYRQTLGQGPEFLTYFQNEAQLEKSRLLSDRFSAERPKGSFSTLEIQRTEQGDSAMYLCASRYGTGNTNTGELFFGEGSRLTVL.

With respect to this clone: Its ends do not fully match the called genes, so a read error is possible. This sequence joins TRBV6-1 and TRBJ1-2, with 9 bases identical to TRBD1. CDR1 and CDR2 from the germline V gene are MNHNS and SASEGT. The CDR3 has 14 amino acids. In nucleotides, the CDR3 is TGTGCCAGCAGTGATGGGCCGGGACAGGGAACTGAAGACTTC. The encoded protein is CASSDGPGQGTEDF.

The chain carries TRBV6-6 and TRBJ2-5, with a tentative D call TRBD1 (6 bases). The J call may be mistaken, given a closer DNA end match to TRBJ2-7. The CDR3 spans 15 residues. Germline-derived CDR1 and CDR2 are MNHNY and SVGAGI (reference sequence). The CDR3 reads CASSYSTQGIHEQYF. CDR3 coding DNA: TGTGCCAGCAGTTACTCGACACAGGGAATCCACGAGCAGTACTTC.

A few counts support this clone. The chain carries TRBV25-1 and TRBJ1-2; maybe TRBD1 (5 bases). Trimming removed 1 base at V and 6 bases at J, with 12 bases between. This CDR3 comprises 14 residues. Germline values: CDR1 MGHDK, CDR2 SYGVNS. The DNA of the CDR3 is TGTGCCAGCAGTGAATCAGGGAAGGGGAATGGCTACACCTTC. Protein: CASSESGKGNGYTF.

The V and J genes are TRBV9 and TRBJ1-5, with D maybe TRBD1 (5 bases). From germline, CDR1 is SGDLS and CDR2 YYNGEE. Trimming removed 0 bases at V and 2 bases at J, with 9 bases between. This CDR3 has 15 residues. CDR3 nucleotide sequence: TGTGCCAGCAGCGTAGACGGGGGAGGCAATCAGCCCCAGCATTTT. Translating gives CASSVDGGGNQPQHF.

This clone has just one count. The rearrangement links TRBV11-2 to TRBJ1-5, with D perhaps TRBD1 (6 bases). The CDR3 length is 15 residues. The V end lost 1 base, the J end lost 2 bases, and 9 bases lay between the germline ends. Germline CDR1 reads SGHAT; CDR2 reads FQNNGV. CDR3 amino acids: CASSLGAGGNQPQHF. Written as DNA, the CDR3 is TGTGCCAGCAGCTTAGGGGCAGGGGGCAATCAGCCCCAGCATTTT.

V is TRBV19 and J is TRBJ1-5, with a tentative D call TRBD1 (5 bases). The CDR3 is 17 residues long. The germline CDR1 and CDR2 sequences are LNHDA and SQIVND (reference sequence). V was trimmed by 0 bases and J by 2 bases, leaving 14 bases between them. The CDR3 region is CASSIEGGSSGNQPQHF. In DNA form, the CDR3 reads TGTGCCAGTAGTATAGAGGGGGGGTCAAGTGGCAATCAGCCCCAGCATTTT.

This sequence joins TRBV27 and TRBJ2-7; D gene ambiguous. Germline V lookup: CDR1 MNHEY, CDR2 SMNVEV (reference sequence). Trimming pared 0 bases from V and 2 bases from J, leaving 11 bases between. The CDR3 loop spans 15 amino acids. DNA of the CDR3: TGTGCCAGCAGTTTATCGGCCAGGCTTCCCTACGAGCAGTACTTC. It is translated as CASSLSARLPYEQYF.

V gene TRBV7-9 combines with J gene TRBJ1-2; perhaps TRBD1 as D (5 bases). This CDR3 region has 15 residues. The germline V and J ends were trimmed by 5 bases and 4 bases, with 17 bases remaining between them. Germline values: CDR1 SEHNR, CDR2 FQNEAQ (reference sequence). CDR3 in amino acids: CASSPRQTTIYGYTF. The CDR3 DNA reads TGTGCCAGCAGCCCCCGACAGACAACCATCTATGGCTACACCTTC. The full variable domain, in which reference TRBV7-9 and TRBJ1-2 provide the parts outside the CDR3, is DTGVSQNPRHKITKRGQNVTFRCDPISEHNRLYWYRQTLGQGPEFLTYFQNEAQLEKSRLLSDRFSAERPKGSFSTLEIQRTEQGDSAMYLCASSPRQTTIYGYTFGSGTRLTVV.

The genes are TRBV29-1 and TRBJ1-2, with D possibly matching TRBD1 (6 bases). Germline CDR1 SQVTM, CDR2 ANQGSEA. V shed 6 bases and J shed 0 bases, with 11 bases lying between them. The length of the CDR3 is 13 residues. CDR3 DNA sequence: TGCAGCGTATCCAGGACAGCTAACTATGGCTACACCTTC. Its protein is CSVSRTANYGYTF.

The rearrangement joins TRBV6-5 to TRBJ2-7; TRBD1 is a possible D gene (6 bases). Trimming stripped 4 bases from V and 5 bases from J, with 12 bases between. CDR1 MNHEY and CDR2 SVGAGI come from the germline V gene. The CDR3 runs to 13 residues. CDR3 sequence: CASSWDTKDEQYF. The CDR3 nucleotides are TGTGCCAGCAGTTGGGACACCAAAGACGAGCAGTACTTC.

The chain joins TRBV5-6 to TRBJ2-3; D gene ambiguous. The CDR3 length is 16 residues. Trimming removed 0 bases from V and 0 bases from J, with 11 bases in between. CDR1 and CDR2 (germline): SGHDT, YYEEEE. The CDR3 reads CASSLDPAGSTDTQYF. The CDR3 DNA reads TGTGCCAGCAGCTTGGATCCGGCAGGAAGCACAGATACGCAGTATTTT. Looking up the rest from reference TRBV5-6 and TRBJ2-3 gives the full variable domain: DAGVTQSPTHLIKTRGQQVTLRCSPKSGHDTVSWYQQALGQGPQFIFQYYEEEERQRGNFPDRFSGHQFPNYSSELNVNALLLGDSALYLCASSLDPAGSTDTQYFGPGTRLTVL.

The gene calls are TRBV5-6 and TRBJ2-3; D is uncertain. This CDR3 contains 13 residues. V lost 1 base, J lost 3 bases, and 6 bases lay in between. The germline V gene has CDR1 SGHDT and CDR2 YYEEEE. The CDR3 protein is CASSLILTDTQYF. CDR3 coding DNA: TGTGCCAGCAGCTTGATCCTGACAGATACGCAGTATTTT.

V gene TRBV2 combines with J gene TRBJ1-1; perhaps TRBD1 as D (5 bases). Germline V gives CDR1 SNHLY, CDR2 FYNNEI. The CDR3 consists of 17 residues. Trimming left V 9 bases short and J 4 bases short, with 27 bases between. DNA of the CDR3: TGTGCCAGAACAAAAGGTTCTGGCGGGGCCGATCGCACTGAAGCTTTCTTT. Translating gives CARTKGSGGADRTEAFF.

V and J are TRBV13 and TRBJ2-7, with 10 bases lining up with TRBD1. Germline V gives CDR1 PRHDT, CDR2 FYEKMQ (reference sequence). The CDR3 loop spans 15 amino acids. V shed 5 bases, J shed 2 bases, and the junction held 6 bases outside the gene matches. The CDR3 sequence is CASSPRDRGTYEQYF. CDR3 bases: TGTGCCAGCAGCCCAAGGGACAGGGGAACCTACGAGCAGTACTTC. Together with reference TRBV13 and TRBJ2-7, the CDR3 gives the full variable domain: AAGVIQSPRHLIKEKRETATLKCYPIPRHDTVYWYQQGPGQDPQFLISFYEKMQSDKGSIPDRFSAQQFSDYHSELNMSSLELGDSALYFCASSPRDRGTYEQYFGPGTRLTVT.

This rearrangement joins TRBV28 to TRBJ1-5; D remains unclear. Per the germline V gene, CDR1 is MDHEN and CDR2 is SYDVKM. With 10 bases removed from V and 7 bases from J, the gap between germline ends came to 14 bases. CDR3 size: 12 residues. CDR3 region: CATEGPGQPQHF. The CDR3, as DNA: TGTGCCACCGAGGGTCCTGGGCAGCCCCAGCATTTT.

The J gene is TRBJ2-6, the V gene TRBV7-3; the match to TRBD2 covers 7 bases. Germline lookup yields CDR1 SGHTA and CDR2 FQGTGA. The CDR3 loop spans 15 amino acids. V lost 5 bases to trimming and J lost 3 bases; unmatched junction nucleotides: 4. The CDR3 DNA reads as TGTGCCAGCAGCCCCGGGGGGAGTGGGGCCAACGTCCTGACTTTC. Translating gives CASSPGGSGANVLTF.

V usage is TRBV7-6 and J usage is TRBJ2-3, with TRBD2 as a possible D gene (5 bases). There are 14 residues in the CDR3. V was trimmed by 1 base and J by 6 bases, leaving 11 bases between them. CDR1 is SGHVS, CDR2 FNYEAQ, per germline. The DNA of the CDR3 is TGTGCCAGCAGCTTAGAAGGGCGGGCCGATACGCAGTATTTT. Protein sequence: CASSLEGRADTQYF.

The chain combines TRBV5-5 with TRBJ1-5, with no clear D. Germline CDR1 SGHKS, CDR2 YYEKEE (reference sequence). The length of the CDR3 is 14 residues. V was clipped by 0 bases and J by 0 bases, with 4 bases between them. CDR3 sequence: CASSLGHSNQPQHF. CDR3 coding DNA: TGTGCCAGCAGCTTGGGGCATAGCAATCAGCCCCAGCATTTT. The full variable domain, with the rest looked up from reference TRBV5-5 and TRBJ1-5, is DAGVTQSPTHLIKTRGQQVTLRCSPISGHKSVSWYQQVLGQGPQFIFQYYEKEERGRGNFPDRFSARQFPNYSSELNVNALLLGDSALYLCASSLGHSNQPQHFGDGTRLSIL.

The chain recombines TRBV7-6 with TRBJ1-6, with unresolved D. The CDR3 has 13 amino acids. The V gene's germline CDR1 is SGHVS and CDR2 FNYEAQ. V lost 5 bases, J lost 7 bases, and 9 bases lay in between. The CDR3 is CASSTKENSPLHF. The DNA for the CDR3 is TGTGCCAGCAGCACCAAAGAGAATTCACCCCTCCACTTT.

This chain's CDR3 is CASSYGQGAREQYF. The CDR3 region has the DNA TGTGCCAGCAGCTACGGACAGGGGGCGCGCGAGCAGTACTTC. V gene TRBV5-4 combines with J gene TRBJ2-7; 11 positions match TRBD1. The CDR3 totals 14 residues. Germline-derived CDR1 and CDR2 are SGHNT and YYREEE (reference sequence). V lost 3 bases, J lost 6 bases, and 5 bases stayed unmatched.

This sequence joins TRBV19 and TRBJ2-2; D is unresolved. The CDR3 loop spans 18 amino acids. The V end was cut by 8 bases, the J end by 2 bases, with 24 bases between. Germline values: CDR1 LNHDA, CDR2 SQIVND (reference sequence). CDR3 coding DNA: TGTGCCAGTTCTCTAATCCCCGCGAGATTTTCCAACACCGGGGAGCTGTTTTTT. It specifies CASSLIPARFSNTGELFF.

The chain joins TRBV5-1 to TRBJ2-6; 8 bases line up with TRBD1. Trimming cost V 7 bases and J 0 bases; bases outside gene matches: 6. The germline gives CDR1 SGHRS, CDR2 YFSETQ. CDR3 length: 16 amino acids. CDR3 sequence reads: CASGGTGYSGANVLTF. CDR3 nucleotides: TGCGCCAGCGGGGGGACAGGCTACTCTGGGGCCAACGTCCTGACTTTC.

In its sample, this clone was seen a few times. The same CDR3 is also encoded by other DNA sequences in this sample. The CDR3, as DNA: TGTGCCAGCAGTTCCCCGACAGGGTTGAACACTGAAGCTTTCTTT. This translates into CASSSPTGLNTEAFF. V gene TRBV27 combines with J gene TRBJ1-1, with 7 bases that match TRBD1. V shed 4 bases, J shed 0 bases, and the junction held 5 bases outside the gene matches. In germline, CDR1 is MNHEY, CDR2 SMNVEV (reference sequence). The CDR3 contains 15 residues.